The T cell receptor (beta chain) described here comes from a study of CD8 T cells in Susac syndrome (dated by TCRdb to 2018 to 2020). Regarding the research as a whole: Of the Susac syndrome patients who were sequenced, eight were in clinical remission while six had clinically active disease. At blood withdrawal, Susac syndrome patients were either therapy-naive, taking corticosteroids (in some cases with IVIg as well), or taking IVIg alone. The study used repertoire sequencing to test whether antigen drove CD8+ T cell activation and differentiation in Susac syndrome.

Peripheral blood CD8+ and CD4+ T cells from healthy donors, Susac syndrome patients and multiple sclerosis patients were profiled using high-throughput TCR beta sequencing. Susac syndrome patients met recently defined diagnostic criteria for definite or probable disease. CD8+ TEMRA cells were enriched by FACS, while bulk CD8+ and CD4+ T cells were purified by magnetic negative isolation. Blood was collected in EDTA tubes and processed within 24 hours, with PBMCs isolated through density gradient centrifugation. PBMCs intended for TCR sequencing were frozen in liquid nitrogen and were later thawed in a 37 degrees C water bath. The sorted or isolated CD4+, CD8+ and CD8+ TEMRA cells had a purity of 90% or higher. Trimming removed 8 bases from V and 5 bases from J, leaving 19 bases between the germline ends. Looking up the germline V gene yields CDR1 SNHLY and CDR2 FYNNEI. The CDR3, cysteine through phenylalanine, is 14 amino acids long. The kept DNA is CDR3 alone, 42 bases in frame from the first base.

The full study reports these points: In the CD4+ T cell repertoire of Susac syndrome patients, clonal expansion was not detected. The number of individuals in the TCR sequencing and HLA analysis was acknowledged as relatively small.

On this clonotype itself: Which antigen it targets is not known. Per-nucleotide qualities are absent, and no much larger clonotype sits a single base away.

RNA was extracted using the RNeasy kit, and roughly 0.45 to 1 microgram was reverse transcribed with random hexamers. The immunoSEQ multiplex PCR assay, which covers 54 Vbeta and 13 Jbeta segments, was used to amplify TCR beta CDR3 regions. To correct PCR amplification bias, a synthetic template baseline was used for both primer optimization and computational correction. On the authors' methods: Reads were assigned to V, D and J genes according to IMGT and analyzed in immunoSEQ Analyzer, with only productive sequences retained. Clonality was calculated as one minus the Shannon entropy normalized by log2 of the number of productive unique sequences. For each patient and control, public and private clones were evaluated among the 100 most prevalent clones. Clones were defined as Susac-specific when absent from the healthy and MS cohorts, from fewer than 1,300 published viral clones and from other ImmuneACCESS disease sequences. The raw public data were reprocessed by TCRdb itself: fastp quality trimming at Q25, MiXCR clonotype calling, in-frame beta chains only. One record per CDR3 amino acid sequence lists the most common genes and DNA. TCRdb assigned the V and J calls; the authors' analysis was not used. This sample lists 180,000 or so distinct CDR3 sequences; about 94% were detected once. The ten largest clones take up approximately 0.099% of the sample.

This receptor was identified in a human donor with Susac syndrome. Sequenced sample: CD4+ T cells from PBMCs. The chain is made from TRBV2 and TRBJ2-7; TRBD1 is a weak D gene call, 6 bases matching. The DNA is TGTGCCAGCCGCTATGGGACAAGTACCCACGAGCAGTACTTC. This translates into CASRYGTSTHEQYF.